This T cell receptor beta chain comes out of a study of follicular helper T cells after annual influenza vaccination. Study-wide context: For some subjects, blood spans the 2013-2014, 2014-2015 and 2015-2016 annual vaccinations. Broader study findings: Recurrent ICOS+CD38+ cTfh clonotypes included tetramer and AIM influenza-specific ones.

The time point is: 2014-2015 season, 7 days after vaccination. Adults were given seasonal inactivated influenza vaccine, and blood CD4 subsets were sorted before and after vaccination. Sorted cTfh were non-naive CD4+CXCR5+PD-1+, either ICOS+CD38+ or ICOS-CD38-. Assay: immunoSEQ multiplex PCR; the TCRdb copy retains only in-frame clones and omits some. The repertoire has some 15,000 clones, about 81% of them found once; the top ten carry roughly 1.3%. Looked up from germline, CDR1 is SGHVS and CDR2 is FQNEAQ. The CDR3 is 13 amino acids. Trimming took off 5 bases at V and 2 bases at J, with 9 bases between the two ends. With regard to this clone: What it binds is unknown. This CDR3 is also generated by other DNA sequences in the sample.

Sequencing used CXCR5+ CD38- circulating T follicular helper cells from blood, obtained 7 days after influenza vaccination. Subset in this sample: circulating Tfh, non-naive CD4+CXCR5+PD-1+ (ICOS+CD38+ or ICOS-CD38-). The clonotype was recovered from an adult who received the influenza vaccine. V gene TRBV7-8 combines with J gene TRBJ1-1, with a possible D match to TRBD1 (5 bases). The chain's CDR3 is CASSLQGNTEAFF. CDR3 coding DNA: TGTGCCAGCAGCCTTCAGGGTAACACTGAAGCTTTCTTT.